These 4 T cell receptor beta chains originate from one sample sequenced in a study of regulatory T cells in long-lasting Graves disease. The sample's time point: newly diagnosed GD, antithyroid drugs for less than 3 months. The TCR library was prepared using RNA isolated from PBMCs. According to the study, TCR beta libraries were built with iRepertoire HTBI primers and CDR3-region Arm-PCR. Each CDR3 protein gets one entry after TCRdb re-called the multiplex PCR reads with MiXCR. In the table there are 200,000 to 250,000 distinct CDR3 sequences, roughly a fifth of which are singletons. The sequencing here drew on peripheral blood mononuclear cells (PBMCs), taken at new diagnosis, from a patient treated with antithyroid drugs. The receptors here all came from a female donor with Graves disease.

This clonotype was detected many times. The chain joins TRBV6-9 to TRBJ1-4, with D possibly matching TRBD1 (6 bases). The CDR3 is 15 amino acids. Germline-derived CDR1 and CDR2 are MNHGY and SVAAGI. The V gene lost 8 bases and the J gene lost 3 bases, with 16 bases spanning the gap. The DNA for the CDR3 is TGTGCCAGCTGTTTCCTCGGGACATCTAATGAAAAACTGTTTTTT. It encodes CASCFLGTSNEKLFF.

This clonotype was seen ten or more times. The chain carries TRBV14 and TRBJ2-2; D call uncertain. The length of the CDR3 is 13 residues. V was clipped by 4 bases and J by 6 bases, with 9 bases between them. Germline assignment: CDR1 SGHDN and CDR2 FVKESK. CDR3: CASSLYMAGELFF. The CDR3 region has the DNA TGTGCCAGCAGCCTCTATATGGCCGGGGAGCTGTTTTTT.

At least ten counts were recorded for this clonotype. The chain recombines TRBV19 with TRBJ2-7; D assignment may be TRBD1 or TRBD2 (6 bases each). Trimming took 4 bases from V and 7 from J, leaving 11 bases between them. The CDR3 length is 12 residues. Germline loops: CDR1 LNHDA, CDR2 SQIVND (reference sequence). The DNA for the CDR3 is TGTGCCAGTAGTACGGGGGCGGGGGAGCAGTACTTC. This encodes CASSTGAGEQYF.

The sample holds many counts of this clonotype. The chain couples TRBV5-1 to TRBJ2-1, with TRBD1 matching over 7 bases. Trimming took 3 bases from V and 2 from J; bases not matched to a gene: 11. The CDR3 totals 17 residues. Germline lookup yields CDR1 SGHRS and CDR2 YFSETQ. The CDR3 sequence: CASSSPRIDRAYNEQFF. The CDR3 DNA reads as TGCGCCAGCAGCTCGCCAAGAATCGACAGGGCCTACAATGAGCAGTTCTTC.